The rows below give T cell receptor beta chains drawn from one sample of a study of T cells in Graves' hyperthyroidism and ophthalmopathy. MiXCR was run by TCRdb on the multiplex PCR reads, yielding one entry per CDR3 protein. The sample holds roughly 300,000 distinct CDR3 sequences; around 14% are singletons and the top ten take around 23%. The specimen was blood. Receptors originate from a woman aged 30 to 39 with Graves' hyperthyroidism. The CDR3 runs from the conserved cysteine through the conserved F or W.

>TRBV4-1|15|TRBJ2-7
CASSQDETGSREQYF
>TRBV29-1|14|TRBJ2-1
CSVRGSGSYNEQFF
>TRBV9|14|TRBJ1-2
CASSVGLPGYGYTF
>TRBV15|14|TRBJ2-6
CATSRTSGANVLTF
>TRBV5-1|14|TRBJ2-7
CASSFGQGTIEQYF
>TRBV5-1|14|TRBJ1-5
CASRGVEENQPQHF
>TRBV4-1|10|TRBJ2-3
CATGGYTQYF
>TRBV20-1|15|TRBJ2-2
CSAYQPPTNTGELFF
>TRBV7-2|18|TRBJ1-4
CASSQDGRDRGQNEKLFF
>TRBV12-3/TRBV12-4|15|TRBJ2-7
CASSFASGATYEQYF
>TRBV5-1|16|TRBJ2-5
CASSSEGRLIQETQYF
>TRBV7-9|19|TRBJ1-5
CASSLVGTGGRLSNQPQHF
>TRBV20-1|15|TRBJ2-5
CSVLPRLAGGETQYF
>TRBV20-1|12|TRBJ2-7
CSATGLSYEQYF
>TRBV5-6|16|TRBJ2-3
CASSFFTREGSDTQYF
>TRBV7-2|15|TRBJ1-2
CASSLEEAANYGYTF
>TRBV5-1|15|TRBJ2-3
CASSLDAARTDTQYF
>TRBV15|17|TRBJ2-7
CATSRGFSGGGIHEQYF
>TRBV11-2|16|TRBJ2-3
CASSYTGGSWTDTQYF
>TRBV5-1|16|TRBJ2-7
CASSLAGQVRSYEQYF
>TRBV7-2|16|TRBJ1-2
CASSPRPGTGGAGYTF
>TRBV10-3|13|TRBJ2-7
CAISESRWVEEAF
>TRBV28|13|TRBJ2-7
CASSFTGPYEQYF
>TRBV11-2|15|TRBJ2-7
CASSLVAGLVREQYF
>TRBV28|13|TRBJ1-1
CATERRRNTEAFF
>TRBV6-5|21|TRBJ2-7
CASSSRTGSSKNSAGGLEQYF
>TRBV10-3|17|TRBJ2-6
CAISREGGVSGANVLTF
>TRBV6-2/TRBV6-3|15|TRBJ2-3
CASRRLAGGADTQYF
>TRBV12-3/TRBV12-4|16|TRBJ2-7
CASSFGGLAGFIEQYF
>TRBV19|14|TRBJ2-6
CASSIDGGANVLTF
>TRBV28|17|TRBJ2-5
CASTAQLLWSSQETQYF
>TRBV7-9|18|TRBJ2-1
CASSFRPGLAGGYNEQFF
>TRBV9|13|TRBJ2-7
CASSVGSGMEQYF
>TRBV27|13|TRBJ2-1
CASSLFRYNEQFF
>TRBV4-2|16|TRBJ2-5
CASSQATDGRGETQYF
>TRBV20-1|16|TRBJ2-1
CSARVLEAGGLDEQFF
>TRBV20-1|13|TRBJ2-7
CSARDARGWEQYF